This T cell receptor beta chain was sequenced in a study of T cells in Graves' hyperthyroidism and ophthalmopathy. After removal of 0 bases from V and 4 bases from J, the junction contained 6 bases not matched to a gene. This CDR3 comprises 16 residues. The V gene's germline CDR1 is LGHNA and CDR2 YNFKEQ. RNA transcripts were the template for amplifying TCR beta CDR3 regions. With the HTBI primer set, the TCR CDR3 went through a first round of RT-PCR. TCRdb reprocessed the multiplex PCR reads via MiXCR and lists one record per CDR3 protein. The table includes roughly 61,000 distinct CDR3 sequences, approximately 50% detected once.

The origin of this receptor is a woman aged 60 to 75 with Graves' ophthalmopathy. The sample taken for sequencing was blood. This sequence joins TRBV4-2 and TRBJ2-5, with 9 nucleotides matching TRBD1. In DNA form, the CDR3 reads TGTGCCAGCAGCCAAGAAAGGACAGGGGAGGGAGAGACCCAGTACTTC. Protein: CASSQERTGEGETQYF.